The next 18 T cell receptor beta chains were all read from a single sample in a study of beta chain features in type 1 diabetes. Expressed TCRB transcripts got sequenced, as all isolated RNA was reverse transcribed. Assay used: immunoSEQ multiplex PCR; TCRdb lists only in-frame clones, some missing. The table has 300,000 to 350,000 clones, around 13% seen once; the top ten hold around 7%. The material sequenced was central memory CD4+ T cells from blood. These receptors all stem from a man aged 30 to 39 in good health.

Here the CDR3 DNA reads TGTGCCAGCAGCTTAAACCCAGGGGGCTGGGAGACCCAGTACTTC. The encoded protein is CASSLNPGGWETQYF. The V gene is TRBV7-2, the J gene TRBJ2-5; 8 nucleotides match TRBD1. The CDR3 length is 15 residues. The V segment lost 2 bases and the J segment 5 bases; nucleotides outside the gene matches: 7. Germline-derived CDR1 and CDR2 are SGHTA and FQGNSA.

The chain has TRBV7-8 and TRBJ2-7, with a weak D call TRBD1 (5 bases). The CDR3 runs 14 residues. V lost 3 bases and J 1 base, leaving 10 bases between the germline ends. CDR1 SGHVS and CDR2 FQNEAQ come from the germline V gene. CDR3 sequence reads: CASSFASGSYEQYV. The DNA of the CDR3 is TGTGCCAGCAGCTTTGCGTCAGGGTCCTACGAGCAGTACGTC.

This clone has just a few counts. The chain joins TRBV6-6 to TRBJ1-1, with 8 positions matching TRBD1. Looked up from germline, CDR1 is MNHNY and CDR2 is SVGAGI (reference sequence). This CDR3 is built from 15 residues. V lost 5 bases and J lost 2; bases outside the gene matches: 7. The CDR3 protein is CASSRRGRVNTEAFF. CDR3 coding DNA: TGTGCCAGCAGTCGCAGGGGGCGCGTAAACACTGAAGCTTTCTTT.

This clone was recorded a few times. The chain joins TRBV15 to TRBJ2-2; no reliable D call. V was clipped by 0 bases and J by 8 bases, with 4 bases between them. Looked up from germline, CDR1 is LNHNV and CDR2 is YYDKDF (reference sequence). The CDR3 consists of 12 residues. CDR3 coding DNA: TGTGCCACCAGCAGAGATAGGGGGGAGCTGTTTTTT. Its translation: CATSRDRGELFF. The variable domain in full, with the rest retrieved from reference TRBV15 and TRBJ2-2, is DAMVIQNPRYQVTQFGKPVTLSCSQTLNHNVMYWYQQKSSQAPKLLFHYYDKDFNNEADTPDNFQSRRPNTSFCFLDIRSPGLGDTAMYLCATSRDRGELFFGEGSRLTVL.

CDR3 coding DNA: TGTGCCAGCAGGCTCGGGGGGGGAAATTCACCCCTCCACTTT. Encoded protein: CASRLGGGNSPLHF. J is TRBJ1-6 and V is TRBV6-5; TRBD1 might be the D (5 bases). V was trimmed by 6 bases and J by 7 bases, leaving 13 bases between them. The germline V gene encodes CDR1 MNHEY and CDR2 SVGAGI. The CDR3 is made up of 14 amino acids.

The table lists this clone with a few counts. The rearrangement joins TRBV4-2 to TRBJ2-1, with D perhaps TRBD1 or TRBD2 (5 bases each). The V gene's germline CDR1 is LGHNA and CDR2 YNFKEQ. V gave up 1 base and J gave up 4 bases, with 14 bases separating them. CDR3 length equals 16 residues. CDR3 bases: TGTGCCAGCAGCCAAGTGGGGACGACCTCTTACAATGAGCAGTTCTTC. It codes for CASSQVGTTSYNEQFF.

There are a few counts of this clone. The chain links TRBV5-4 to TRBJ2-2; 9 bases line up with TRBD2. CDR1 SGHNT and CDR2 YYREEE come from the germline V gene (reference sequence). The CDR3 is made up of 17 amino acids. J was trimmed by 0 bases and V by 0 bases; bases with no gene match: 3. The CDR3 region has the DNA TGTGCCAGCAGCTTGGGTAGCGGGGGACCGAACACCGGGGAGCTGTTTTTT. Amino acids: CASSLGSGGPNTGELFF.

This clone was counted between two and nine times. The chain has TRBV6-1 and TRBJ2-1, with 13 bases fitting TRBD2. Germline V gene data show CDR1 as MNHNS and CDR2 as SASEGT. V shed 8 bases and J 6 bases; nucleotides not matched to a gene: 7. The CDR3 sequence is 15 residues long. Here the CDR3 reads CASETGTSGTNEQFF. The CDR3 DNA reads TGTGCCAGCGAGACCGGGACTAGCGGGACCAATGAGCAGTTCTTC.

A few counts support this clone. The chain combines TRBV6-5 with TRBJ2-5; TRBD2 matches at 10 bases. The junction had 10 bases not matched to a gene; V was cut back by 6 bases and J by 6 bases. In germline, CDR1 is MNHEY, CDR2 SVGAGI. The CDR3 spans 15 residues. The CDR3 DNA is TGTGCCAGCAGACCGAGCGGGGGGGCCACGAAGACCCAGTACTTC. Translated, it gives CASRPSGGATKTQYF.

The table lists this clone with a few counts. The rearrangement links TRBV18 to TRBJ2-1, with TRBD1 identical over 10 bases. CDR3 length equals 16 residues. V lost 0 bases and J lost 2; bases outside the gene matches: 1. The germline V gene has CDR1 KGHSH and CDR2 LQKENI. The CDR3 is CASSPPGTGAYNEQFF. The CDR3 DNA is TGTGCCAGCTCACCACCCGGGACAGGGGCCTACAATGAGCAGTTCTTC.

This clone appeared a few times. The chain has TRBV7-8 and TRBJ1-5; 8 bases fit TRBD1. Trimming cost V 5 bases and J 5 bases; bases outside gene matches: 5. The CDR3 length is 14 residues. The germline V gene encodes CDR1 SGHVS and CDR2 FQNEAQ. The CDR3 spells CASSTGQGDQPQHF. The CDR3 region has the DNA TGTGCCAGCAGCACCGGACAGGGAGATCAGCCCCAGCATTTT.

To note about this clone: This sample includes further DNA sequences coding for the same CDR3. V is TRBV6-5 and J is TRBJ2-1, with 7 bases aligning to TRBD2. Germline CDR1 is MNHEY and CDR2 is SVGAGI. The junction had 3 bases not matched to a gene; V was cut back by 4 bases and J by 6 bases. The CDR3 contains 13 residues. The CDR3 coding sequence is TGTGCCAGCAGTTTGGCTAGCGGCAATGAGCAGTTCTTC. Translated: CASSLASGNEQFF.

The chain recombines TRBV7-9 with TRBJ1-4; 9 nucleotides match TRBD1. Germline V gene sequence: CDR1 SEHNR, CDR2 FQNEAQ (reference sequence). Trimming at V came to 7 bases and at J to 4 bases, leaving 4 bases not matched to a gene. The CDR3 totals 14 residues. As DNA, the CDR3 is TGTGCCAGCACCAGGGACAGGGTTAATGAAAAACTGTTTTTT. Amino acid sequence: CASTRDRVNEKLFF.

This clone occurred a few times. The chain couples TRBV6-5 to TRBJ2-7, with TRBD1 as a possible D gene (5 bases). The CDR3 consists of 13 residues. The germline V gene encodes CDR1 MNHEY and CDR2 SVGAGI. Trimming took off 5 bases at V and 3 bases at J, with 11 bases between the two ends. In DNA form, the CDR3 reads TGTGCCAGCAGTGTGCAGGGCGACTACGAGCAGTACTTC. Translating gives CASSVQGDYEQYF.

CDR3 coding DNA: TGCGCCAGCACGCTGCTAGGGGAAAACATTCAGTACTTC. It codes for CASTLLGENIQYF. This chain uses TRBV5-1 with TRBJ2-4, with D possibly TRBD1 on 5 matching bases. CDR3 length: 13 residues. Germline CDR1 is SGHRS and CDR2 is YFSETQ. Trimming removed 6 bases at V and 5 bases at J, with 12 bases between.

The chain couples TRBV5-4 to TRBJ2-2; 8 bases match TRBD2. Looked up from germline, CDR1 is SGHNT and CDR2 is YYREEE (reference sequence). V was pared by 1 base and J by 1 base, with 0 bases of the junction left unmatched. This CDR3 has 15 amino acids. The CDR3 coding sequence is TGTGCCAGCAGCTTGAGCGGGAGGAACACCGGGGAGCTGTTTTTT. Its protein is CASSLSGRNTGELFF.

In this sample, this clone turned up a few times. This chain uses TRBV5-6 with TRBJ1-1; weak D call: TRBD1 (6 bases). The CDR3 sequence is 15 residues long. Per germline, CDR1 SGHDT and CDR2 YYEEEE. Trimming removed 0 bases from V and 4 bases from J, with 13 bases in between. CDR3 protein: CASSLDRVSSTEAFF. The CDR3 nucleotides read TGTGCCAGCAGCTTGGACAGGGTTTCGAGCACTGAAGCTTTCTTT.

This clone appeared a few times. The chain combines TRBV7-2 with TRBJ2-3; D possibly corresponds to TRBD2 (5 bases). Trimming pared 3 bases from V and 3 bases from J, leaving 16 bases between. The CDR3 length is 16 residues. Looked up from germline, CDR1 is SGHTA and CDR2 is FQGNSA. CDR3 sequence (DNA): TGTGCCAGCAGCTTGTTTCCGGGAACGGGGACAGATACGCAGTATTTT. Its translation is CASSLFPGTGTDTQYF.